The entry below gives a single T cell receptor (beta chain) sequence along with its context. CDR1 is SQVTM and CDR2 is ANQGSEA in the germline V gene. V lost 6 bases and J lost 5; bases outside the gene matches: 3. This CDR3 has 12 residues. These data originate in a study of blood T cell repertoires in COVID-19. For the study at large: The samples span acute and convalescent COVID-19 from the United States, Italy and Spain.

Authors' processing steps: Reference gene primers were amplified, and this amplification served to estimate nucleated cell counts. Assay used: immunoSEQ multiplex PCR; TCRdb lists only in-frame clones, some missing. V, J and clone size reflect that table, while D and trimming were determined from the DNA. The table has about 400,000 clones, nearly 90% seen once. The chain recombines TRBV29-1 with TRBJ1-1, with 10 bases matching TRBD1. The specimen sequenced was PBMCs or T cells enriched from blood (not recorded which). This TCR derives from a woman aged 25 to 39 who had recovered from COVID-19. CDR3: CSVSGQGTEAFF. The CDR3 DNA reads as TGCAGCGTGTCGGGACAGGGGACTGAAGCTTTCTTT.